Below are 21 T cell receptor beta chains sequenced from a single sample in a study of cytomegalovirus exposure and HLA in healthy donors. The study ran its PCR with 60 Vbeta and 13 Jbeta primers. Produced via immunoSEQ multiplex PCR; TCRdb's table is partial and in-frame only. Among some 170,000 clones listed, 72% were seen once. Sequencing was done on a sample of PBMCs. The receptors were gathered from a human donor in good health.

The rearrangement uses TRBV14 and TRBJ1-2, with TRBD1 identical over 7 bases. Germline values: CDR1 SGHDN, CDR2 FVKESK. This CDR3 is built from 15 residues. V was clipped by 0 bases and J by 3 bases; unmatched bases: 4. CDR3 in DNA: TGTGCCAGCAGCCAAGATTTAGACAGGGACTATGGCTACACCTTC. It specifies CASSQDLDRDYGYTF.

This clone was observed a single time. The chain recombines TRBV27 with TRBJ2-3, with 8 bases matching TRBD2. CDR1 and CDR2 (germline): MNHEY, SMNVEV (reference sequence). The CDR3 loop spans 14 amino acids. V trimming: 6 bases; J trimming: 6 bases; junction bases outside the gene matches: 8. This CDR3 is CASSRARLADTQYF. Written as DNA, the CDR3 is TGTGCCAGCAGCCGGGCCCGACTAGCGGATACGCAGTATTTT.

The gene calls are TRBV4-1 and TRBJ2-7; D possibly corresponds to TRBD1 (6 bases). Per germline, CDR1 MGHRA and CDR2 YSYEKL. This CDR3 contains 16 residues. Trimming took off 1 base at V and 2 bases at J, with 15 bases between the two ends. This chain's CDR3 is CASSQASLDRTYEQYF. The CDR3 nucleotides are TGCGCCAGCAGCCAAGCGTCCTTGGACAGAACCTACGAGCAGTACTTC.

This clone was counted ten times or more. V is TRBV5-1 and J is TRBJ2-7; 7 bases line up with TRBD1. CDR1 SGHRS and CDR2 YFSETQ come from the germline V gene. J was trimmed by 6 bases and V by 4 bases; bases with no gene match: 10. There are 14 residues in the CDR3. The CDR3 DNA reads TGCGCCAGCAGCGTTGCAGGGGGTTTTGGCGAGCAGTACTTC. This codes for CASSVAGGFGEQYF.

The chain recombines TRBV15 with TRBJ1-2; 8 bases line up with TRBD1. Germline V lookup: CDR1 LNHNV, CDR2 YYDKDF (reference sequence). The CDR3 has 15 amino acids. With V trimmed by 1 base and J by 4 bases, 5 bases remained unmatched. CDR3 in amino acids: CATSRVPGGFYGYTF. The CDR3 DNA follows: TGTGCCACCAGCAGAGTGCCAGGGGGCTTCTATGGCTACACCTTC.

The DNA for the CDR3 is TGTGCTAGTGGCCGGGACAGGGGCACAGATACGCAGTATTTT. Its translation is CASGRDRGTDTQYF. The rearrangement joins TRBV12-5 to TRBJ2-3, with TRBD1 identical over 9 bases. The CDR3 has 14 amino acids. J lost 1 base, V lost 6 bases, and 2 bases had no gene match. Germline lookup yields CDR1 LGHNT and CDR2 FRNRAP.

In its sample, this clone was seen once. The chain combines TRBV4-2 with TRBJ1-4, with D possibly TRBD1 on 6 matching bases. From germline, CDR1 is LGHNA and CDR2 YNFKEQ. Trimming stripped 2 bases from V and 8 bases from J, with 18 bases between. There are 16 residues in the CDR3. CDR3 sequence reads: CASSQSTTGPREKLFF. CDR3 in DNA: TGTGCCAGCAGCCAATCTACTACAGGGCCCAGGGAAAAACTGTTTTTT.

J is TRBJ1-2 and V is TRBV9; TRBD1 agrees at 10 bases. J was trimmed by 4 bases and V by 4 bases; bases with no gene match: 13. Germline CDR1 is SGDLS and CDR2 is YYNGEE. The length of the CDR3 is 17 residues. The CDR3 reads CASSHVLETGGGYGYTF. CDR3 sequence (DNA): TGTGCCAGCAGCCATGTACTGGAGACAGGGGGCGGCTATGGCTACACCTTC.

This clone showed up just a few times. The chain links TRBV5-1 to TRBJ1-3, with 9 nucleotides matching TRBD1. There are 16 residues in the CDR3. Germline values: CDR1 SGHRS, CDR2 YFSETQ. V was pared by 4 bases and J by 4 bases, with 9 bases of the junction left unmatched. CDR3: CASSLNTGGLGNTIYF. CDR3 sequence (DNA): TGCGCCAGCAGCCTAAACACAGGGGGCTTAGGAAACACCATATATTTT.

The genes are TRBV19 and TRBJ2-2, with 7 nucleotides matching TRBD1. Trimming took 7 bases from V and 2 from J; bases not matched to a gene: 13. CDR3 size: 17 residues. From germline, CDR1 is LNHDA and CDR2 SQIVND (reference sequence). The CDR3 DNA sequence: TGTGCCAGTACTAAAGGGTCGGGACAGATAAACACCGGGGAGCTGTTTTTT. Residues: CASTKGSGQINTGELFF.

The rearrangement uses TRBV7-8 and TRBJ2-1, with a possible D match to TRBD2 (7 bases). The CDR3 covers 17 residues. Per germline, CDR1 SGHVS and CDR2 FQNEAQ. Trimming shortened V by 2 bases and J by 8 bases, and 22 bases separated the two germline ends. As DNA, the CDR3 is TGTGCCAGCAGCTTATCCGGAGGGGGGGCCGGGGTTGATGAGCAGTTCTTC. Amino acids: CASSLSGGGAGVDEQFF.

The chain links TRBV9 to TRBJ2-7; tentatively, D is TRBD2 (6 bases). V was clipped by 4 bases and J by 7 bases, with 24 bases between them. CDR1 and CDR2 (germline): SGDLS, YYNGEE. This CDR3 has 16 amino acids. The CDR3 DNA reads as TGTGCCAGCAGCTTATGGGGTTCCGGGACTGACGAAGAGCAGTACTTC. The encoded protein is CASSLWGSGTDEEQYF.

This rearrangement joins TRBV5-1 to TRBJ2-1; TRBD1 matches 7 bases. Germline CDR1 and CDR2: SGHRS and YFSETQ. J was trimmed by 0 bases and V by 1 base; bases with no gene match: 4. The CDR3 is 16 amino acids. The CDR3 bases are TGCGCCAGCAGCTTGCGACAGGGTATCTCCTACAATGAGCAGTTCTTC. Translation gives CASSLRQGISYNEQFF.

The DNA of the CDR3 is TGTGCCAGTAGTGGAACCGGGACAGGGGGATGGGAGCAGTACTTC. As protein: CASSGTGTGGWEQYF. The rearrangement links TRBV19 to TRBJ2-7; 11 positions agree with TRBD1. The germline CDR1 and CDR2 sequences are LNHDA and SQIVND (reference sequence). V was pared by 5 bases and J by 7 bases, with 10 bases of the junction left unmatched. The CDR3 length is 15 residues.

This sequence joins TRBV7-2 and TRBJ1-4; 12 bases align to TRBD1. The CDR3 runs 16 residues. Germline lookup yields CDR1 SGHTA and CDR2 FQGNSA. J was trimmed by 5 bases and V by 5 bases; bases with no gene match: 6. CDR3 sequence (DNA): TGTGCCAGCAGCCCCCGGGACAGGGGGCGAAATGAAAAACTGTTTTTT. Translated: CASSPRDRGRNEKLFF.

The chain uses TRBV10-1 and TRBJ2-7; TRBD2 agrees at 7 bases. The germline gives CDR1 WNHNN, CDR2 SYGVQD (reference sequence). Trimming removed 3 bases from V and 2 bases from J; junction bases left unmatched: 10. This CDR3 is built from 16 residues. DNA of the CDR3: TGCGCCAGCAGTGACCCGGTGGTTAGCGGGCCCTACGAGCAGTACTTC. It yields the protein CASSDPVVSGPYEQYF.

The chain has TRBV5-1 and TRBJ1-6; 9 nucleotides match TRBD1. CDR3 length equals 15 residues. V dropped 8 bases and J dropped 9; count of bases not matched to a gene: 12. The germline V gene has CDR1 SGHRS and CDR2 YFSETQ. As DNA, the CDR3 is TGCGCCAGTACAATCACAGGGGGCACCAGTTCACCCCTCCACTTT. This sequence encodes CASTITGGTSSPLHF.

The chain couples TRBV5-1 to TRBJ1-2, with a weak D call TRBD1 (5 bases). This CDR3 contains 17 residues. The V end was cut by 0 bases, the J end by 2 bases, with 17 bases between. Looked up from germline, CDR1 is SGHRS and CDR2 is YFSETQ. The DNA of the CDR3 is TGCGCCAGCAGCTTGGGACGGGCGGGGACGGGGAACTATGGCTACACCTTC. This translates into CASSLGRAGTGNYGYTF.

This clone has only a few counts. The CDR3 nucleotides read TGTGCCAGCAGTCGAGTTCTGACAGGGGACTATGGCTACACCTTC. This codes for CASSRVLTGDYGYTF. The chain is built from TRBV6-5 and TRBJ1-2; 8 bases map to TRBD1. Germline V gene lookup returns CDR1 MNHEY and CDR2 SVGAGI. Trimming cost V 5 bases and J 3 bases; bases outside gene matches: 8. The CDR3 loop spans 15 amino acids.

This clone has just one count. The chain links TRBV6-5 to TRBJ2-1; TRBD1 matches 7 bases. This CDR3 has 15 residues. Trimming cost V 0 bases and J 3 bases; bases outside gene matches: 2. Germline CDR1 MNHEY, CDR2 SVGAGI. Written as DNA, the CDR3 is TGTGCCAGCAGTTACTCGTGGACAGGCTACAATGAGCAGTTCTTC. It is translated as CASSYSWTGYNEQFF.

J is TRBJ2-7 and V is TRBV5-1, with D perhaps TRBD2 (7 bases). Trimming took 0 bases from V and 7 from J, leaving 23 bases between them. Looked up from germline, CDR1 is SGHRS and CDR2 is YFSETQ. The CDR3 loop spans 17 amino acids. The CDR3 bases are TGCGCCAGCAGCTTGGGTCCGCGGGCCAGGGGAGGGAGGGAGCAGTACTTC. Encoded protein: CASSLGPRARGGREQYF.